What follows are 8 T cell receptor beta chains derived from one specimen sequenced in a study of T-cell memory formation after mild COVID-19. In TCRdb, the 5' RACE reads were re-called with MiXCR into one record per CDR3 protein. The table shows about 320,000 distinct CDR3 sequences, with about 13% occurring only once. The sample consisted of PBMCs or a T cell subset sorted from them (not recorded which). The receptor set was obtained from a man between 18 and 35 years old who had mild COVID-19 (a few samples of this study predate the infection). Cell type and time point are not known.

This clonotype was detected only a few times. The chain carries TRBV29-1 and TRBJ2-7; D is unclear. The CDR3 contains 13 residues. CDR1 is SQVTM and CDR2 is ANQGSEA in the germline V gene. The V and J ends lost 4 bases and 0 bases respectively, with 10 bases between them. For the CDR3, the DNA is TGCAGCGTTGCTAGGGCGAGCTCCTACGAGCAGTACTTC. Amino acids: CSVARASSYEQYF.

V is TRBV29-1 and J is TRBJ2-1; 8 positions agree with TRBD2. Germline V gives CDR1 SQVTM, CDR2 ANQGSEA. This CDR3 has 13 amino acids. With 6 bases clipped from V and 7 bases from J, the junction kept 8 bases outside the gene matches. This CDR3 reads CSVISGGGNEQFF. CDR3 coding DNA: TGCAGCGTCATCAGCGGGGGCGGGAATGAGCAGTTCTTC.

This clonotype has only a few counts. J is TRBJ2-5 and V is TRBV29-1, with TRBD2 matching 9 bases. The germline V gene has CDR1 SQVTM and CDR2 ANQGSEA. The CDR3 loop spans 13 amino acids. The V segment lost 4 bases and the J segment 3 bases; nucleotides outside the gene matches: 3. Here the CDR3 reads CSVGGGDKETQYF. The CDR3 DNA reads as TGCAGCGTTGGCGGGGGGGATAAAGAGACCCAGTACTTC.

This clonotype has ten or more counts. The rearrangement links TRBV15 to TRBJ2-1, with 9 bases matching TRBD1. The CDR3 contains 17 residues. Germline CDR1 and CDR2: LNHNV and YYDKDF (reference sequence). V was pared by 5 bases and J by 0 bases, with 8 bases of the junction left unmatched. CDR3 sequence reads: CATSSKGGQGSYNEQFF. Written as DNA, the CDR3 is TGTGCCACCAGCTCCAAGGGGGGACAGGGCTCCTACAATGAGCAGTTCTTC.

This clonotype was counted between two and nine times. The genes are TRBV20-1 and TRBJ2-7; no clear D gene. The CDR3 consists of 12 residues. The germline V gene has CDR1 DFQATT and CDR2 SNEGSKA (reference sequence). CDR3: CSAAGEHYEQYV. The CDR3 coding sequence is TGCAGCGCAGCAGGAGAGCACTACGAGCAGTACGTC.

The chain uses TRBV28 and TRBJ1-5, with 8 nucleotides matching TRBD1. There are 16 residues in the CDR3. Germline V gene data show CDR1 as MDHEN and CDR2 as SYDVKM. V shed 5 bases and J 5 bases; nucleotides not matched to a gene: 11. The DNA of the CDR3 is TGTGCCAGCAGTCCCCGGTACAGGGGGAAAGATCAGCCCCAGCATTTT. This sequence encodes CASSPRYRGKDQPQHF.

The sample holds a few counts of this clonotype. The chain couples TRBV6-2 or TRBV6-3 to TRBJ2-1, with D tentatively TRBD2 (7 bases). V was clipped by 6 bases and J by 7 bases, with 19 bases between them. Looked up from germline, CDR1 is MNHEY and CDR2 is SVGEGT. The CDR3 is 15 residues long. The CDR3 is CASSPFRGAENEQFF. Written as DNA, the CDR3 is TGTGCCAGCAGCCCCTTTCGGGGGGCCGAGAATGAGCAGTTCTTC.

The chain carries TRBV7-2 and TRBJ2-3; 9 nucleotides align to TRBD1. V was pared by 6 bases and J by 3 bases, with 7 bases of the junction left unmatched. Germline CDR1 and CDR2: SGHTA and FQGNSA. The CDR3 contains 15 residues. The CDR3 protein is CASRAPGQGTDTQYF. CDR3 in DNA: TGTGCCAGCAGGGCACCGGGACAGGGAACAGATACGCAGTATTTT.